This TCR beta chain stems from a study of vaccination and CD4 T cells after COVID-19. As for the study in general: Diagnosis preceded the drawing of post-COVID samples by a median about 100 days (range 35 to 161). The post-vaccine samples came a median 72 days after dose two (range 14 to 241). The study, taken as a whole, reports: Reactive clonotype counts went from median about 20 after infection to roughly 40 after vaccination, nonsignificantly.

Worth noting for this clonotype: Its antigen is as yet unknown.

Treatment in this sample: approximately 11-day PBMC culture with coronavirus spike peptide pools or control peptides (ViraFEST assay). It was with roughly 9.7 IU/ml IL-2 and 10 ug/ml peptide pools that 1.5 million to 2.5 million PBMCs per well were cultured. Looked up from germline, CDR1 is KGHDR and CDR2 is SFDVKD. Trimming took off 6 bases at V and 6 bases at J, with 11 bases between the two ends. This CDR3 contains 13 residues. Sequencing of DNA taken from cultured CD4+ T cells relied on the Oncomine TCR Beta short-read assay. TCRdb reprocessed the PCR reads with MiXCR, giving one entry per CDR3 protein. The sample contains about 23,000 distinct CDR3 sequences, roughly two thirds of which appear only once.

The chain employs TRBV24-1 and TRBJ1-5; tentative D call: TRBD1 (5 bases). This clonotype originated in a human donor who received a COVID-19 vaccine. The source was CD4+ T cells from blood, cultured in vitro, collected after SARS-CoV-2 vaccination. This CDR3 reads CATSSQGGQPQHF. For the CDR3, the DNA is TGTGCCACCAGTTCGCAGGGCGGTCAGCCCCAGCATTTT.